This T cell receptor beta chain emerged from a study of molecular identifiers for immune sequencing clone quantification. TCRdb reprocessed the PCR reads via MiXCR and lists one record per CDR3 protein. This sample has about half a million distinct CDR3 sequences, with about 20% found just once. With RNA at 10%, 30% or 50%, naive CD8 libraries came from roughly 20,000 to 1,000,000 sorted cells. This clonotype was recorded at least ten times. Germline values: CDR1 SNHLY, CDR2 FYNNEI. With 7 bases removed from V and 1 base from J, the gap between germline ends came to 7 bases. This CDR3 comprises 13 residues.

V gene TRBV2 combines with J gene TRBJ2-2; D uncertain. The sample consisted of naive CD8+ T cells from blood, with Jurkat cell RNA spiked in. Noted subset: FACS-sorted CD8+CD4-CCR7+CD45RA+ naive T cells. The clonotype originates from a human donor in good health. Some libraries in this study had Jurkat cell RNA spiked in. CDR3 residues: CASNERNTGELFF. The DNA for the CDR3 is TGTGCCAGCAATGAGCGGAACACCGGGGAGCTGTTTTTT.